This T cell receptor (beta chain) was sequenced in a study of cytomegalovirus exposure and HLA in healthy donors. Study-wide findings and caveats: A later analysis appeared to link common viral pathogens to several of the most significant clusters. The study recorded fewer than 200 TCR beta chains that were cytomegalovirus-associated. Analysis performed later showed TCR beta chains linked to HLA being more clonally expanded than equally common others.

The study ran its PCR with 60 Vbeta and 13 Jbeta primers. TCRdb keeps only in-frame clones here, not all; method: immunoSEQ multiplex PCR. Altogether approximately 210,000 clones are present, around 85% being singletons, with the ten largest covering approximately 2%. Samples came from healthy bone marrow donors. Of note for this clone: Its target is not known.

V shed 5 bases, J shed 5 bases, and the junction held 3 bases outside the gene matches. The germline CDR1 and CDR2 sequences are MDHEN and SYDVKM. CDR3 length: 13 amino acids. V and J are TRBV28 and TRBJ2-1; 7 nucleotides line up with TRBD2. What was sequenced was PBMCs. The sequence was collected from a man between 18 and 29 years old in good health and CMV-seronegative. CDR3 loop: CASSTGLHNEQFF. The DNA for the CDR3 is TGTGCCAGCAGTACGGGACTACACAATGAGCAGTTCTTC.